These 14 T cell receptor beta chains were all obtained from the same sample, sequenced in a study of spatial heterogeneity in lung cancer. The study, taken as a whole, reports: How many expanded intratumoral alpha and beta TCRs were present tracked the tumor mutation count, which was a count of nonsynonymous mutations.

Indicated time point: sample taken at primary tumor resection. The antigens these receptors bind are not known. From the 5' RACE reads, TCRdb called clonotypes with MiXCR, one entry per CDR3 protein. The repertoire holds over 15,000 distinct CDR3 sequences, with 5.8% as singletons. The material was lung tumor tissue, obtained at surgery. These receptors were obtained from a female donor with early-stage non-small cell lung cancer.

This clonotype appeared a few times. This beta chain lies outside the target of a library built for alpha chains; its clone size means little. The chain is built from TRBV7-8 and TRBJ1-1; D may be TRBD1 (6 bases). CDR1 is SGHVS, CDR2 FQNEAQ, per germline. V was pared by 1 base and J by 6 bases, with 18 bases between. This CDR3 comprises 16 residues. CDR3 sequence (DNA): TGTGCCAGCAGCTTAGGGGGCAGGGGTCGACTAGCTGAAGCTTTCTTT. It specifies CASSLGGRGRLAEAFF. Full variable domain (rest looked up from reference TRBV7-8 and TRBJ1-1): GAGVSQSPRYKVAKRGQDVALRCDPISGHVSLFWYQQALGQGPEFLTYFQNEAQLDKSGLPSDRFFAERPEGSVSTLKIQRTQQEDSAVYLCASSLGGRGRLAEAFFGQGTRLTVV.

This clonotype has a count of ten or more. A library made for alpha chains picked up this beta chain off target, so its size means little. This chain joins TRBV11-1 and TRBJ2-1; 9 bases are shared with TRBD1. CDR3 length equals 17 residues. From germline, CDR1 is SGHAT and CDR2 FQDESV (reference sequence). V trimming: 5 bases; J trimming: 5 bases; junction bases outside the gene matches: 13. The CDR3 coding sequence is TGTGCCAGCAGCCCGCGTCCCGGGACAGGGAACGACAATGAGCAGTTCTTC. It specifies CASSPRPGTGNDNEQFF.

This clonotype has a count of ten or more. Being off target in a library aimed at alpha chains, this beta chain has a size of little meaning. CDR3: CASSIGPSDEQYF. CDR3 DNA: TGTGCCAGCAGCATTGGGCCGTCCGACGAGCAGTACTTC. The chain is built from TRBV9 and TRBJ2-7; no definite D call. Trimming removed 4 bases from V and 5 bases from J, with 13 bases in between. This CDR3 has 13 amino acids. Per germline, CDR1 SGDLS and CDR2 YYNGEE.

In this sample, this clonotype turned up many times. Since it is a stray read in a library aimed at alpha chains, this beta chain has a size that is not meaningful. This chain connects TRBV20-1 to TRBJ1-6; TRBD1 matches 8 bases. V lost 2 bases, J lost 10 bases, and 7 bases stayed unmatched. The CDR3 has 14 amino acids. Germline CDR1 and CDR2: DFQATT and SNEGSKA (reference sequence). As DNA, the CDR3 is TGCAGTGCTAGAAGGACAGGGCCTAACTCACCCCTCCACTTT. Amino acid sequence: CSARRTGPNSPLHF.

In its sample, this clonotype ranks as medium-sized. This beta chain was picked up by a library intended for alpha chains and is off target, so its count carries little meaning. The chain employs TRBV12-3 or TRBV12-4 and TRBJ2-3; TRBD2 agrees at 11 bases. CDR3 length: 16 amino acids. V shed 5 bases and J 3 bases; nucleotides not matched to a gene: 7. The CDR3 sequence: CASSPRGLAATDTQYF. CDR3 nucleotide sequence: TGTGCCAGCAGTCCCAGGGGACTAGCGGCAACAGATACGCAGTATTTT.

This clonotype has at least ten counts. This beta chain is off target for a library built for alpha chains, so its abundance means little. This sequence joins TRBV6-1 and TRBJ2-5; TRBD1 matches 8 bases. The CDR3 extends over 13 amino acids. Trimming took 5 bases from V and 4 from J; bases not matched to a gene: 3. CDR1 and CDR2 from the germline V gene are MNHNS and SASEGT. CDR3 in DNA: TGTGCCAGCAGTTCGGACAGGGCAGAGACCCAGTACTTC. It yields the protein CASSSDRAETQYF.

A remark on this clonotype: A library made for alpha chains picked up this beta chain off target, so its size means little. The chain joins TRBV12-3 or TRBV12-4 to TRBJ2-7; no definite D call. The V and J ends lost 3 bases and 2 bases respectively, with 8 bases between them. This CDR3 contains 13 residues. The CDR3 sequence is CASSFAGTYEQYF. The CDR3 DNA reads TGTGCCAGCAGTTTTGCAGGAACCTACGAGCAGTACTTC.

The table lists this clonotype with many counts. Within a library made for alpha chains, this beta chain is off target, and its count is uninformative. The V call is TRBV28, the J call TRBJ2-7; tentatively, D is TRBD2 (5 bases). Germline values: CDR1 MDHEN, CDR2 SYDVKM. Trimming removed 4 bases at V and 7 bases at J, with 17 bases between. This CDR3 spans 14 amino acids. CDR3 nucleotides: TGTGCCAGCAGTTCGACCCCGGCGGGCTGGGAGCAGTACTTC. It encodes CASSSTPAGWEQYF.

This clonotype has a count of ten or more. Because the library targeted alpha chains, this beta chain is an off-target read whose size means little. The genes are TRBV20-1 and TRBJ2-7; D is uncertain. CDR1 is DFQATT and CDR2 is SNEGSKA in the germline V gene (reference sequence). The CDR3 loop spans 15 amino acids. V dropped 8 bases and J dropped 0 bases, with 20 bases sitting between them. DNA of the CDR3: TGCAGTACAGCCGCAGCGCCGGGCAGCTCCTACGAGCAGTACTTC. Its protein is CSTAAAPGSSYEQYF.

In its sample, this clonotype was seen many times. Little can be read into the size of this beta chain, an off-target read in a library designed for alpha chains. This chain links TRBV5-1 with TRBJ2-3; 12 positions match TRBD1. Per germline, CDR1 SGHRS and CDR2 YFSETQ. The CDR3 covers 16 residues. J gave up 4 bases and V 1 base, and 4 bases lay outside the gene matches. The CDR3 spells CASSLPGQGAADTQYF. Here the CDR3 DNA reads TGCGCCAGCAGCTTGCCGGGACAGGGGGCGGCAGATACGCAGTATTTT.

This clonotype was seen repeatedly, ten times or more. This beta chain represents an off-target read in a library built for alpha chains; its size is of limited meaning. The rearrangement links TRBV7-9 to TRBJ2-1; a possible D gene is TRBD1 (6 bases). V was shortened by 3 bases and J by 4 bases, with 7 bases between the two germline ends. The germline V gene encodes CDR1 SEHNR and CDR2 FQNEAQ (reference sequence). This CDR3 spans 13 amino acids. The CDR3 region is CASSFGQYNEQFF. The DNA of the CDR3 is TGTGCCAGCAGCTTCGGACAGTACAATGAGCAGTTCTTC.

This clonotype was recorded at least ten times. Little can be read into the size of this beta chain, an off-target read in a library designed for alpha chains. The genes are TRBV29-1 and TRBJ2-5; TRBD1 might be the D (6 bases). The CDR3 is made up of 13 amino acids. Germline V gene sequence: CDR1 SQVTM, CDR2 ANQGSEA. Trimming removed 4 bases at V and 4 bases at J, with 13 bases between. The CDR3 region has the DNA TGCAGCGTTGTAGGGGGTAACGGAGAGACCCAGTACTTC. Translating gives CSVVGGNGETQYF.

Comments on this clonotype: This beta chain is a stray read from a library made for alpha chains; its abundance is not meaningful. This CDR3 is CASSFRGNKGNQPQHF. Written as DNA, the CDR3 is TGTGCCAGCAGTTTTCGGGGGAATAAGGGCAATCAGCCCCAGCATTTT. This chain joins TRBV27 and TRBJ1-5, with a weak D call TRBD1 (5 bases). Trimming left V 3 bases short and J 2 bases short, with 14 bases between. Germline V lookup: CDR1 MNHEY, CDR2 SMNVEV (reference sequence). The CDR3 has 16 amino acids.

The sample holds many counts of this clonotype. This beta chain turned up in a library designed for alpha chains; as an off-target read, its abundance says little. The chain links TRBV2 to TRBJ2-1; 8 bases are shared with TRBD1. This CDR3 has 15 amino acids. Germline V gives CDR1 SNHLY, CDR2 FYNNEI. V was clipped by 4 bases and J by 7 bases; unmatched bases: 9. CDR3 in DNA: TGTGCCAGCAGTGGGAAGGTGACAGGGGTAAATGAGCAGTTCTTC. It yields the protein CASSGKVTGVNEQFF. Full variable domain (rest looked up from reference TRBV2 and TRBJ2-1): EPEVTQTPSHQVTQMGQEVILRCVPISNHLYFYWYRQILGQKVEFLVSFYNNEISEKSEIFDDQFSVERPDGSNFTLKIRSTKLEDSAMYFCASSGKVTGVNEQFFGPGTRLTVL.